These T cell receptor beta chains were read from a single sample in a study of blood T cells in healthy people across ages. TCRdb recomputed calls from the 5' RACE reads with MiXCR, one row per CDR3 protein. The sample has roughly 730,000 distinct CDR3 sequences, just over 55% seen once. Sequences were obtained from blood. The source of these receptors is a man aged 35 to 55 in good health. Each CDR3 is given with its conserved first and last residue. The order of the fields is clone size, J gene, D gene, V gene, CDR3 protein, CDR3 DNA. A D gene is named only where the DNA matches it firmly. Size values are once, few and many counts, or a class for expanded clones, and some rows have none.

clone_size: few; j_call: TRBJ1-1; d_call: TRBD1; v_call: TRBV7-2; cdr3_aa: CASSLDVWVGTGDTEAFF; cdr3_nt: TGTGCCAGCAGCTTAGACGTTTGGGTAGGGACAGGGGACACTGAAGCTTTCTTT
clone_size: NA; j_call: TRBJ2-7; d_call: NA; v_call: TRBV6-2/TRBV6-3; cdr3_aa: CASRGDATYEQYF; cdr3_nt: TGTGCCAGCAGAGGGGACGCAACCTACGAGCAGTACTTC
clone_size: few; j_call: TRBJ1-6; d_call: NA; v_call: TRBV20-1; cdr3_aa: CSADDLGRINSPLHF; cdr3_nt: TGCAGTGCTGACGATCTGGGACGGATTAATTCACCCCTCCACTTT
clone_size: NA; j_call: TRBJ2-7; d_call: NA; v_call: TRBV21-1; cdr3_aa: CASRSLAGFSYEQYF; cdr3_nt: TGTGCCAGCAGGTCACTAGCGGGGTTCTCCTACGAGCAGTACTTC
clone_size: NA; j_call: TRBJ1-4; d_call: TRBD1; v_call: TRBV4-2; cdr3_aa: CASTIGQAEDEKLFF; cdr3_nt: TGTGCCAGCACCATCGGACAGGCAGAGGATGAAAAACTGTTTTTT
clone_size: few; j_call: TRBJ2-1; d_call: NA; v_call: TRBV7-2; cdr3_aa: CASSFRWSSYNEQFF; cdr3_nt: TGTGCCAGCAGCTTTCGCTGGAGCTCCTACAATGAGCAGTTCTTC
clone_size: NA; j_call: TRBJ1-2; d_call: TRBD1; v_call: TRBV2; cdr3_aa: CANSRQGAVYGYTF; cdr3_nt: TGTGCCAACTCACGACAGGGGGCTGTCTATGGCTACACCTTC
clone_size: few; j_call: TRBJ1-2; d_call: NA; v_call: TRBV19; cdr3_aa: CASSTSRGNYGYTF; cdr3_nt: TGTGCCAGTAGTACCAGCAGGGGAAACTATGGCTACACCTTC
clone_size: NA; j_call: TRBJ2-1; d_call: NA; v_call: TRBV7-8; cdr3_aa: CASSATDHNEQFF; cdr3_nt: TGTGCCAGCAGCGCGACGGACCACAATGAGCAGTTCTTC
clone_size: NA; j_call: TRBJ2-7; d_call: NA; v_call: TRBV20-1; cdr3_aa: CSARDVRGEQYF; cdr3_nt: TGCAGTGCTAGAGATGTGAGGGGCGAGCAGTACTTC
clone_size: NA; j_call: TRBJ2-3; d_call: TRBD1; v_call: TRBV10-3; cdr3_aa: CAFRDSTTDTQYF; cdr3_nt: TGTGCCTTCAGGGACAGCACCACAGATACGCAGTATTTT
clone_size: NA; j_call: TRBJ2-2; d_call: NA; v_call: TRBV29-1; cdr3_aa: CSVLAPGELFF; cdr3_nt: TGCAGCGTTTTAGCACCCGGGGAGCTGTTTTTT
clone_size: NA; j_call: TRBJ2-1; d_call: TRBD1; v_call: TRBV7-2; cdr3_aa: CASSLLGQGKHNEQFF; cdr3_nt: TGTGCCAGCAGCTTGTTGGGACAGGGAAAGCACAATGAGCAGTTCTTC
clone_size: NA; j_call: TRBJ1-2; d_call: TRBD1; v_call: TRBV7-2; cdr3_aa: CASSFSDRGGGYTF; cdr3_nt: TGTGCCAGCAGCTTTTCGGACAGGGGGGGAGGCTACACCTTC
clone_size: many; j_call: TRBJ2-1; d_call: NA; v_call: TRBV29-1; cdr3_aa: CSVARGNEQFF; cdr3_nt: TGCAGCGTTGCTCGGGGAAATGAGCAGTTCTTC
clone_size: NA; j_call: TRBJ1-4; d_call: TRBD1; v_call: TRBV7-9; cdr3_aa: CANSLPPTGTGLYEKLFF; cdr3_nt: TGTGCCAACAGCTTACCCCCAACCGGGACAGGGCTTTATGAAAAACTGTTTTTT
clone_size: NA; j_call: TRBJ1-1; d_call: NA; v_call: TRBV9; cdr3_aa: CASSVGPGFRSEAFF; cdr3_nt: TGTGCCAGCAGCGTAGGCCCGGGGTTTAGGTCTGAAGCTTTCTTT
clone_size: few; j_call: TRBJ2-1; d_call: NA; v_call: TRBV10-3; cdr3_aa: CAISDRSEQFF; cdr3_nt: TGTGCCATCAGTGATAGGAGTGAGCAGTTCTTC
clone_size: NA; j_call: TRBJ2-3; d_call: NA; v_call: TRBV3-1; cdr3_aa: CASSQAGGGNTQYF; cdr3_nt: TGTGCCAGCAGCCAAGCGGGGGGCGGAAATACGCAGTATTTT
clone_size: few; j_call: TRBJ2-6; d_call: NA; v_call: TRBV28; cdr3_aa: CASRNTGPGGANVLTF; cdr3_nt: TGTGCCAGCAGGAATACAGGGCCTGGTGGGGCCAACGTCCTGACTTTC
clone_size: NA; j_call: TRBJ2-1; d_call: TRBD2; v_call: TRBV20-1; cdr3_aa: CSAPLGGSSYNEQFF; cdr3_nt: TGCAGTGCCCCCCTGGGCGGGAGCTCCTACAATGAGCAGTTCTTC
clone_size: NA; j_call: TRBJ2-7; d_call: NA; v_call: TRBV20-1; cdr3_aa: CSARGGGPPYEQYF; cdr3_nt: TGCAGTGCTAGGGGAGGGGGGCCCCCCTACGAGCAGTACTTC
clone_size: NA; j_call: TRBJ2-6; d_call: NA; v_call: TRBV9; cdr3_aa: CASSVAPGAGANVLTF; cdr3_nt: TGTGCCAGCAGCGTAGCTCCGGGCGCTGGGGCCAACGTCCTGACTTTC
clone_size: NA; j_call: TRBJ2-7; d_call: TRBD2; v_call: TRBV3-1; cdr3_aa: CASSLWSGGSYEQYF; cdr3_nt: TGTGCCAGCAGCCTTTGGAGCGGGGGGTCTTACGAGCAGTACTTC
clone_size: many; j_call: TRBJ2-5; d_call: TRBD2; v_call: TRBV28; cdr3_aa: CASSLAGGKETQYF; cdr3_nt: TGTGCCAGCAGTTTAGCGGGAGGGAAAGAGACCCAGTACTTC
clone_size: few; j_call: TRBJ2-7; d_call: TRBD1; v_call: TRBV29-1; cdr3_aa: CSVLGQVSSYEQYF; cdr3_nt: TGCAGCGTCCTGGGACAGGTCAGCTCCTACGAGCAGTACTTC
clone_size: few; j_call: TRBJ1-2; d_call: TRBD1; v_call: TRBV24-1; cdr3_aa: CATSETGQPTSTAYTF; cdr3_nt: TGTGCCACCAGTGAAACGGGACAGCCGACCTCGACGGCCTACACCTTC
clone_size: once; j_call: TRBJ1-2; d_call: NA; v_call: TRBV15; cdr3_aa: CATSRDRVGGYTF; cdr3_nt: TGTGCCACCAGCAGAGACAGGGTTGGCGGCTACACCTTC
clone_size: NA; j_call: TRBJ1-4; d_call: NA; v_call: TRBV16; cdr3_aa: CASSQLGLANEKLFF; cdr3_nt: TGTGCCAGCAGCCAACTGGGACTGGCGAATGAAAAACTGTTTTTT
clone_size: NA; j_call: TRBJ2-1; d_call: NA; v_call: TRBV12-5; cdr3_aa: CASGPDSGRGYNEQFF; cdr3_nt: TGTGCTAGTGGCCCTGATTCTGGCAGGGGCTACAATGAGCAGTTCTTC
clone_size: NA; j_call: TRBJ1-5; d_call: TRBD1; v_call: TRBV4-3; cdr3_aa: CAGSQVITGGGSWDRPDQPQHF; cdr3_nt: TGCGCCGGCAGCCAAGTTATCACAGGGGGTGGGTCTTGGGACCGTCCCGATCAGCCCCAGCATTTT